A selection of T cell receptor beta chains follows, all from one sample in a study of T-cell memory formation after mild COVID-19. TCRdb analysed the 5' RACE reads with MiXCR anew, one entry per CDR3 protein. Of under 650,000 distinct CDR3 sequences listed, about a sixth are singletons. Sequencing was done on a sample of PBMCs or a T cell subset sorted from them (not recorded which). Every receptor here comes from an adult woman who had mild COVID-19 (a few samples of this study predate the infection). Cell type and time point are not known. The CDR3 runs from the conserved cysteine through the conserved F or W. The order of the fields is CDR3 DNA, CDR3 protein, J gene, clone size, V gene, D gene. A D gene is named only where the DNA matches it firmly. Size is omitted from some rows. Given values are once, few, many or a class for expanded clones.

cdr3_nt: TGCAGCGTCGCACTAGCGGGGAACGCGAACACCGGGGAGCTGTTTTTT
cdr3_aa: CSVALAGNANTGELFF
j_call: TRBJ2-2
clone_size: -
v_call: TRBV29-1
d_call: TRBD2

cdr3_nt: TGCGCCAGCAGCCAAGAAAGGACTTCCACTGAAGCTTTCTTT
cdr3_aa: CASSQERTSTEAFF
j_call: TRBJ1-1
clone_size: few
v_call: TRBV4-3
d_call: -

cdr3_nt: TGTGCCAGCAGCTTCAGTGGCACAGGGCGAGAGACCCAGTACTTC
cdr3_aa: CASSFSGTGRETQYF
j_call: TRBJ2-5
clone_size: few
v_call: TRBV7-9
d_call: -

cdr3_nt: TGCGCCAGCAGTGAGCCCAGGACAGGGTTCTATGGCTACACCTTC
cdr3_aa: CASSEPRTGFYGYTF
j_call: TRBJ1-2
clone_size: few
v_call: TRBV10-2
d_call: TRBD1

cdr3_nt: TGCGCCAGCAATGCAGATACGCAGTATTTT
cdr3_aa: CASNADTQYF
j_call: TRBJ2-3
clone_size: -
v_call: TRBV5-1
d_call: -

cdr3_nt: TGCGCCAGCAGCTGGGTGGGAGAGACCCAGTACTTC
cdr3_aa: CASSWVGETQYF
j_call: TRBJ2-5
clone_size: many
v_call: TRBV5-1
d_call: -

cdr3_nt: TGTGCCAGTAGTAGGTGGGCGGGGTACGAGCAGTACTTC
cdr3_aa: CASSRWAGYEQYF
j_call: TRBJ2-7
clone_size: few
v_call: TRBV19
d_call: -

cdr3_nt: TGTGCCAGCAGCTTAGCCCAACTGACAGGTGAAGCTTTCTTT
cdr3_aa: CASSLAQLTGEAFF
j_call: TRBJ1-1
clone_size: -
v_call: TRBV11-2
d_call: -

cdr3_nt: TGTGCCAGCAGTTTAACACTAGCGGGTTACAATGAGCAGTTCTTC
cdr3_aa: CASSLTLAGYNEQFF
j_call: TRBJ2-1
clone_size: few
v_call: TRBV12-3/TRBV12-4
d_call: TRBD2

cdr3_nt: TGTGCCAGCAGCCCCCCGGGGGGGCTTGACTACAATGAGCAGTTCTTC
cdr3_aa: CASSPPGGLDYNEQFF
j_call: TRBJ2-1
clone_size: few
v_call: TRBV7-2
d_call: TRBD2

cdr3_nt: TGTGCCACCAGCATGGGAACAGGGCCCTCTGGGGCCAACGTCCTGACTTTC
cdr3_aa: CATSMGTGPSGANVLTF
j_call: TRBJ2-6
clone_size: few
v_call: TRBV15
d_call: -

cdr3_nt: TGTGCCAGCAGTGAATTAGAGGTCGCCCTGGGTTCACCCCTCCACTTT
cdr3_aa: CASSELEVALGSPLHF
j_call: TRBJ1-6
clone_size: -
v_call: TRBV25-1
d_call: -

cdr3_nt: TGCGCCAGCAGCTTGGACTTGGCCAGGAGCTCCTATAATTCACCCCTCCACTTT
cdr3_aa: CASSLDLARSSYNSPLHF
j_call: TRBJ1-6
clone_size: -
v_call: TRBV5-1
d_call: -

cdr3_nt: TGTGCCAGCAGCCAAGAGTCCGGGGGTTACGAGCAGTACTTC
cdr3_aa: CASSQESGGYEQYF
j_call: TRBJ2-7
clone_size: few
v_call: TRBV4-2
d_call: -

cdr3_nt: TGCGCCAGCAGCTATCCCGGGAACTCCTACAATGAGCAGTTCTTC
cdr3_aa: CASSYPGNSYNEQFF
j_call: TRBJ2-1
clone_size: -
v_call: TRBV5-1
d_call: -

cdr3_nt: TGTGCCAGCAGTTTATCGGACAACTACGAGCAGTACTTC
cdr3_aa: CASSLSDNYEQYF
j_call: TRBJ2-7
clone_size: -
v_call: TRBV27
d_call: -

cdr3_nt: TGTGCCAGCTCAAGTGGGTCATCGACGGATGAAGCTTTCTTT
cdr3_aa: CASSSGSSTDEAFF
j_call: TRBJ1-1
clone_size: -
v_call: TRBV18
d_call: -

cdr3_nt: TGTGCCAGCAGTCGGACAGGGGGTCACACCGGGGAGCTGTTTTTT
cdr3_aa: CASSRTGGHTGELFF
j_call: TRBJ2-2
clone_size: few
v_call: TRBV2
d_call: TRBD1

cdr3_nt: TGTGCCACCAGTGATCCTACAGGGAAGTCCTACAATGAGCAGTTCTTC
cdr3_aa: CATSDPTGKSYNEQFF
j_call: TRBJ2-1
clone_size: -
v_call: TRBV24-1
d_call: -

cdr3_nt: TGTGCCAGCAGCTTAAACACTGGGGCCAACGTCCTGACTTTC
cdr3_aa: CASSLNTGANVLTF
j_call: TRBJ2-6
clone_size: many
v_call: TRBV7-2
d_call: -

cdr3_nt: TGTGCCAGCAGCCCCTTAGCGGGGCCTGGGAACAATGAGCAGTTCTTC
cdr3_aa: CASSPLAGPGNNEQFF
j_call: TRBJ2-1
clone_size: few
v_call: TRBV5-6
d_call: TRBD2

cdr3_nt: TGTGCCAGCAGCCAATACCTCCAGGGCTCCTACGAGCAGTACTTC
cdr3_aa: CASSQYLQGSYEQYF
j_call: TRBJ2-7
clone_size: few
v_call: TRBV3-1
d_call: -

cdr3_nt: TGTGCCAGCAGCTTAGACGGGACTAGCGGAGGACACACCGGGGAGCTGTTTTTT
cdr3_aa: CASSLDGTSGGHTGELFF
j_call: TRBJ2-2
clone_size: few
v_call: TRBV7-7
d_call: TRBD2

cdr3_nt: TGTGCCACCAGCAGCGGGGATACCCAAGAGACCCAGTACTTC
cdr3_aa: CATSSGDTQETQYF
j_call: TRBJ2-5
clone_size: few
v_call: TRBV15
d_call: -

cdr3_nt: TGTGCCAGCAGCCAAGTAAGGGGGGCGGCCTATAATTCACCCCTCCACTTT
cdr3_aa: CASSQVRGAAYNSPLHF
j_call: TRBJ1-6
clone_size: -
v_call: TRBV3-1
d_call: -

cdr3_nt: TGTGCCAGCAGTCTAAAGCGGGGACGCACAGATACGCAGTATTTT
cdr3_aa: CASSLKRGRTDTQYF
j_call: TRBJ2-3
clone_size: few
v_call: TRBV6-5
d_call: TRBD2

cdr3_nt: TGTGCCAGTAGTATCGGGGCCTCGGATTCTTATGGCTACACCTTC
cdr3_aa: CASSIGASDSYGYTF
j_call: TRBJ1-2
clone_size: -
v_call: TRBV19
d_call: -

cdr3_nt: TGTGCCAGCAGCTTAGGGGGATGGGGGCAGCCCCAGCATTTT
cdr3_aa: CASSLGGWGQPQHF
j_call: TRBJ1-5
clone_size: -
v_call: TRBV7-2
d_call: -

cdr3_nt: TGTGCCACCAGTGACCTCGCAACCCCAGGAATGTTCGCCTCGAGGAACACTGAAGCTTTCTTT
cdr3_aa: CATSDLATPGMFASRNTEAFF
j_call: TRBJ1-1
clone_size: -
v_call: TRBV24-1
d_call: -

cdr3_nt: TGTGCCAGCAGTCCCCTCATACTATCAAAAACCGGGACAGAACGCACAGATACGCAGTATTTT
cdr3_aa: CASSPLILSKTGTERTDTQYF
j_call: TRBJ2-3
clone_size: -
v_call: TRBV12-3/TRBV12-4
d_call: TRBD1

cdr3_nt: TGTGCCAGCAGCCCAGGGGGAGCGAAAAATGAAAAACTGTTTTTT
cdr3_aa: CASSPGGAKNEKLFF
j_call: TRBJ1-4
clone_size: -
v_call: TRBV7-2
d_call: TRBD1

cdr3_nt: TGTGCCAGCAGTTCCGGGGAAGACAACACCGGGGAGCTGTTTTTT
cdr3_aa: CASSSGEDNTGELFF
j_call: TRBJ2-2
clone_size: -
v_call: TRBV6-4
d_call: -

cdr3_nt: TGCGCCAGCAGCTTGGGACAGGGTTCTTGGGTCACTGAAGCTTTCTTT
cdr3_aa: CASSLGQGSWVTEAFF
j_call: TRBJ1-1
clone_size: many
v_call: TRBV5-1
d_call: TRBD1

cdr3_nt: TGTGCCAGCCGCGACAATACAGGGGACTCACCCCTCCACTTT
cdr3_aa: CASRDNTGDSPLHF
j_call: TRBJ1-6
clone_size: -
v_call: TRBV12-3/TRBV12-4
d_call: TRBD1

cdr3_nt: TGTGCCAGCAGCCCCTCGGACAGGGTTAGCAATCAGCCCCAGCATTTT
cdr3_aa: CASSPSDRVSNQPQHF
j_call: TRBJ1-5
clone_size: -
v_call: TRBV4-2
d_call: TRBD1

cdr3_nt: TGTGCCAGCAGCTTAGGGCTAGCGGCTATGGGGGAGCAGTACTTC
cdr3_aa: CASSLGLAAMGEQYF
j_call: TRBJ2-7
clone_size: -
v_call: TRBV7-9
d_call: TRBD2

cdr3_nt: TGTGCCAGCAGTTTATTGTCTAGCGGGACCCATGAGCAGTTCTTC
cdr3_aa: CASSLLSSGTHEQFF
j_call: TRBJ2-1
clone_size: -
v_call: TRBV28
d_call: TRBD2

cdr3_nt: TGTGCCAGCAGTTACTCGGGCAGGGTAGACGAAAAACTGTTTTTT
cdr3_aa: CASSYSGRVDEKLFF
j_call: TRBJ1-4
clone_size: -
v_call: TRBV6-5
d_call: -

cdr3_nt: TGCAGTGCTAGTAATGCGCCCAGGGATAATCAGCCCCAGCATTTT
cdr3_aa: CSASNAPRDNQPQHF
j_call: TRBJ1-5
clone_size: -
v_call: TRBV20-1
d_call: -

cdr3_nt: TGCGCCAGCAGCTTCACCCTAAGGGGCCCTAATGAAAAACTGTTTTTT
cdr3_aa: CASSFTLRGPNEKLFF
j_call: TRBJ1-4
clone_size: few
v_call: TRBV5-1
d_call: -

cdr3_nt: TGTGCCAGCAGCCAATACAGGGTCGATACGCAGTATTTT
cdr3_aa: CASSQYRVDTQYF
j_call: TRBJ2-3
clone_size: many
v_call: TRBV11-2
d_call: -

cdr3_nt: TGTGCCAGCAGCTTGAGTAACAGCGGACTATATGGCTACACCTTC
cdr3_aa: CASSLSNSGLYGYTF
j_call: TRBJ1-2
clone_size: -
v_call: TRBV7-8
d_call: -

cdr3_nt: TGTGCCAGCAGCTTGTGGGACAGGGGCAATGAGCAGTTCTTC
cdr3_aa: CASSLWDRGNEQFF
j_call: TRBJ2-1
clone_size: -
v_call: TRBV5-5
d_call: TRBD1

cdr3_nt: TGCGCCAGCAGCCTGTCACGGGACACGGTTCGGTATGGCTACACCTTC
cdr3_aa: CASSLSRDTVRYGYTF
j_call: TRBJ1-2
clone_size: -
v_call: TRBV5-1
d_call: -

cdr3_nt: TGCAGCGTTGCCGGGACAGGTCCACAGCAGTATTTT
cdr3_aa: CSVAGTGPQQYF
j_call: TRBJ2-3
clone_size: few
v_call: TRBV29-1
d_call: TRBD1